The T cell receptor beta chain under discussion was sequenced for a study of cytomegalovirus exposure and HLA in healthy donors. Study-wide results and limits: With further analysis later on, most CMV-associated TCR beta chains appeared HLA-restricted. There were 150 to 200 TCR beta chains listed as cytomegalovirus-associated.

With 60 Vbeta and 13 Jbeta primers, the PCR was carried out. The assay was immunoSEQ multiplex PCR, and TCRdb's table has in-frame clones only and misses some. The sample lists over 150,000 clones; around three quarters were seen once. Comment on this clone: Antigen unknown.

Trimming took 3 bases from V and 9 from J, leaving 6 bases between them. CDR1 and CDR2 from the germline V gene are MNHNS and SASEGT. The CDR3 extends over 11 amino acids. The receptor's source is a woman between 40 and 50 years old in good health and CMV-seronegative. The material sequenced was PBMCs. The V call is TRBV6-1, the J call TRBJ1-3; D not certain. Here the CDR3 DNA reads TGTGCCAGCAGTGAGAGGGCCACCATATATTTT. It yields the protein CASSERATIYF.